These T cell receptor beta chains were read from a single sample in a study of identical twins. TCRdb redid the calling of the 5' RACE reads with MiXCR, one entry per CDR3 protein. The table records approximately 530,000 distinct CDR3 sequences, around 20% of them present only once. These data also featured in a second study, about yellow fever vaccine responses in identical twins.

Sequenced material: CD4+ T cells sorted from blood. All receptors derive from a woman younger than 35 in good health. The CDR3 runs from the conserved cysteine through the conserved F or W. Fields, in order: D gene, J gene, clone size, V gene, CDR3 length, CDR3 protein, CDR3 DNA. The D gene is left open where the match is weak. A clone size is listed for some rows: how often the clone was seen (once, few, many), or a class if it is expanded.

d_gene: TRBD1
j_gene: TRBJ2-3
abundance: few
v_gene: TRBV7-9
len: 13
CDR3aa: CASSAWDRGTQYF
CDR3nt: TGTGCCAGCAGCGCCTGGGACAGGGGTACGCAGTATTTT

d_gene: TRBD1
j_gene: TRBJ2-4
abundance: -
v_gene: TRBV9
len: 21
CDR3aa: CASSVSGASDRGRLAKNIQYF
CDR3nt: TGTGCCAGCAGCGTCTCCGGGGCGTCGGACAGGGGGCGGTTGGCCAAAAACATTCAGTACTTC

d_gene: -
j_gene: TRBJ1-6
abundance: -
v_gene: TRBV5-1
len: 15
CDR3aa: CASSVGLILNSPLHF
CDR3nt: TGCGCCAGCAGCGTCGGACTGATATTAAATTCACCCCTCCACTTT

d_gene: -
j_gene: TRBJ2-6
abundance: few
v_gene: TRBV20-1
len: 16
CDR3aa: CSARGTGSSGANVLTF
CDR3nt: TGCAGTGCTAGGGGGACGGGTAGCTCTGGGGCCAACGTCCTGACTTTC

d_gene: -
j_gene: TRBJ2-5
abundance: few
v_gene: TRBV29-1
len: 15
CDR3aa: CSVALIGTSGETQYF
CDR3nt: TGCAGCGTTGCGTTGATCGGGACATCGGGGGAGACCCAGTACTTC

d_gene: TRBD1
j_gene: TRBJ1-2
abundance: -
v_gene: TRBV29-1
len: 15
CDR3aa: CSVSLGQGANYGYTF
CDR3nt: TGCAGCGTTTCACTTGGACAGGGGGCTAACTATGGCTACACCTTC

d_gene: TRBD2
j_gene: TRBJ2-7
abundance: few
v_gene: TRBV2
len: 15
CDR3aa: CASRPLRGSLDEQYF
CDR3nt: TGTGCCAGCCGGCCCCTGCGCGGGAGTCTAGACGAGCAGTACTTC

d_gene: -
j_gene: TRBJ1-2
abundance: -
v_gene: TRBV2
len: 14
CDR3aa: CASRGDTGHYGYTF
CDR3nt: TGTGCCAGCAGGGGAGATACAGGGCACTATGGCTACACCTTC

d_gene: -
j_gene: TRBJ2-1
abundance: -
v_gene: TRBV12-3/TRBV12-4
len: 11
CDR3aa: CASSFEDEQFF
CDR3nt: TGTGCCAGCAGTTTTGAGGATGAGCAGTTCTTC

d_gene: -
j_gene: TRBJ2-5
abundance: -
v_gene: TRBV7-6
len: 13
CDR3aa: CASSPGQKETQYF
CDR3nt: TGTGCCAGCAGCCCCGGACAGAAAGAGACCCAGTACTTC

d_gene: -
j_gene: TRBJ2-1
abundance: few
v_gene: TRBV12-3/TRBV12-4
len: 12
CDR3aa: CASSLEVEKQFF
CDR3nt: TGTGCCAGCAGTTTAGAGGTGGAAAAGCAGTTCTTC

d_gene: -
j_gene: TRBJ1-1
abundance: once
v_gene: TRBV5-8
len: 14
CDR3aa: CASSPGTTNTEAFF
CDR3nt: TGTGCCAGCAGCCCTGGGACAACGAACACTGAAGCTTTCTTT

d_gene: -
j_gene: TRBJ1-1
abundance: few
v_gene: TRBV27
len: 16
CDR3aa: CASSLSEGLTGTEAFF
CDR3nt: TGTGCCAGCAGTTTATCGGAGGGTCTTACGGGGACTGAAGCTTTCTTT

d_gene: -
j_gene: TRBJ1-2
abundance: few
v_gene: TRBV6-6
len: 13
CDR3aa: CASSSRQEGGYTF
CDR3nt: TGTGCCAGCAGTTCACGGCAGGAGGGAGGCTACACCTTC

d_gene: -
j_gene: TRBJ2-5
abundance: -
v_gene: TRBV28
len: 17
CDR3aa: CASSLQGIGETQETQYF
CDR3nt: TGTGCCAGCAGTTTACAGGGGATCGGGGAAACCCAAGAGACCCAGTACTTC

d_gene: TRBD1
j_gene: TRBJ2-2
abundance: many
v_gene: TRBV12-3/TRBV12-4
len: 17
CDR3aa: CASSFLGTEKPTGELFF
CDR3nt: TGTGCCAGCAGTTTCTTAGGGACAGAAAAACCTACCGGGGAGCTGTTTTTT

d_gene: -
j_gene: TRBJ2-1
abundance: few
v_gene: TRBV3-1
len: 12
CDR3aa: CASSRTNNEQFF
CDR3nt: TGTGCCAGCAGCAGGACGAACAATGAGCAGTTCTTC

d_gene: -
j_gene: TRBJ2-2
abundance: -
v_gene: TRBV5-1
len: 13
CDR3aa: CASSSGPAGELFF
CDR3nt: TGCGCCAGCAGCTCCGGGCCCGCCGGGGAGCTGTTTTTT

d_gene: -
j_gene: TRBJ2-5
abundance: -
v_gene: TRBV21-1
len: 21
CDR3aa: CASSKGLGLAGASWRTETQYF
CDR3nt: TGTGCCAGCAGCAAAGGGTTAGGTCTAGCGGGGGCCTCCTGGCGTACTGAGACCCAGTACTTC

d_gene: -
j_gene: TRBJ2-5
abundance: -
v_gene: TRBV5-1
len: 15
CDR3aa: CASSLGYGAQETQYF
CDR3nt: TGCGCCAGCAGCCTGGGGTACGGGGCTCAAGAGACCCAGTACTTC

d_gene: -
j_gene: TRBJ1-2
abundance: -
v_gene: TRBV5-6
len: 13
CDR3aa: CASSMRQNYGYTF
CDR3nt: TGTGCCAGCAGCATGAGACAGAACTATGGCTACACCTTC

d_gene: -
j_gene: TRBJ2-1
abundance: -
v_gene: TRBV7-9
len: 15
CDR3aa: CASRPQRTSYNEQFF
CDR3nt: TGTGCCAGCAGACCCCAACGGACCTCCTACAATGAGCAGTTCTTC

d_gene: -
j_gene: TRBJ2-2
abundance: -
v_gene: TRBV6-1
len: 16
CDR3aa: CASTVTGFTNTGELFF
CDR3nt: TGTGCCAGCACCGTGACAGGCTTCACGAACACCGGGGAGCTGTTTTTT

d_gene: -
j_gene: TRBJ2-5
abundance: -
v_gene: TRBV7-6
len: 13
CDR3aa: CASSMATEETQYF
CDR3nt: TGTGCCAGCAGCATGGCTACCGAAGAGACCCAGTACTTC

d_gene: -
j_gene: TRBJ1-4
abundance: few
v_gene: TRBV5-1
len: 15
CDR3aa: CASSQQGRTNEKLFF
CDR3nt: TGCGCCAGCAGCCAACAGGGACGTACTAATGAAAAACTGTTTTTT

d_gene: -
j_gene: TRBJ2-2
abundance: few
v_gene: TRBV11-2
len: 13
CDR3aa: CASSPRVSGELFF
CDR3nt: TGTGCCAGCAGCCCCAGGGTTTCCGGGGAGCTGTTTTTT

d_gene: TRBD2
j_gene: TRBJ2-3
abundance: -
v_gene: TRBV12-3/TRBV12-4
len: 14
CDR3aa: CASSFGGGADTQYF
CDR3nt: TGTGCCAGCAGTTTTGGGGGGGGGGCAGATACGCAGTATTTT

d_gene: TRBD2
j_gene: TRBJ2-1
abundance: -
v_gene: TRBV24-1
len: 17
CDR3aa: CATSDSFSGSSYNEQFF
CDR3nt: TGTGCCACCAGTGACTCCTTCAGCGGGAGCTCCTACAATGAGCAGTTCTTC

d_gene: -
j_gene: TRBJ2-3
abundance: -
v_gene: TRBV3-1
len: 15
CDR3aa: CASSQDRQRTDTQYF
CDR3nt: TGTGCCAGCAGCCAAGATCGGCAGAGGACAGATACGCAGTATTTT

d_gene: -
j_gene: TRBJ2-3
abundance: -
v_gene: TRBV28
len: 15
CDR3aa: CASSLPQSGTDTQYF
CDR3nt: TGTGCCAGCAGCCTTCCGCAATCGGGCACAGATACGCAGTATTTT

d_gene: TRBD2
j_gene: TRBJ2-3
abundance: -
v_gene: TRBV11-2
len: 21
CDR3aa: CASSKNLALAGGLGGTDTQYF
CDR3nt: TGTGCCAGCAGCAAAAACCTCGCACTAGCGGGGGGGTTGGGGGGCACAGATACGCAGTATTTT

d_gene: -
j_gene: TRBJ1-5
abundance: -
v_gene: TRBV20-1
len: 14
CDR3aa: CSAWGHPSNQPQHF
CDR3nt: TGCAGTGCTTGGGGACACCCGAGCAATCAGCCCCAGCATTTT

d_gene: -
j_gene: TRBJ1-1
abundance: few
v_gene: TRBV24-1
len: 14
CDR3aa: CATSDFGPNAEAFF
CDR3nt: TGTGCCACCAGTGATTTTGGGCCTAACGCTGAAGCTTTCTTT

d_gene: -
j_gene: TRBJ1-6
abundance: -
v_gene: TRBV12-3/TRBV12-4
len: 14
CDR3aa: CASSVGFSRSPLHF
CDR3nt: TGTGCCAGCAGCGTCGGATTCAGTCGTTCACCCCTCCACTTT

d_gene: -
j_gene: TRBJ2-7
abundance: many
v_gene: TRBV7-2
len: 12
CDR3aa: CASSLDLYEQYF
CDR3nt: TGTGCCAGCAGCTTAGATCTCTACGAGCAGTACTTC

d_gene: TRBD2
j_gene: TRBJ2-1
abundance: few
v_gene: TRBV10-3
len: 15
CDR3aa: CAISRTSGGNNEQFF
CDR3nt: TGTGCCATCAGCAGGACTAGCGGAGGGAACAATGAGCAGTTCTTC

d_gene: -
j_gene: TRBJ1-1
abundance: few
v_gene: TRBV5-1
len: 15
CDR3aa: CASSGYDRLNTEAFF
CDR3nt: TGCGCCAGCAGCGGCTACGACAGATTGAACACTGAAGCTTTCTTT

d_gene: TRBD2
j_gene: TRBJ2-2
abundance: -
v_gene: TRBV10-3
len: 16
CDR3aa: CAISQVAGADTGELFF
CDR3nt: TGTGCCATCAGTCAGGTAGCGGGGGCCGACACCGGGGAGCTGTTTTTT

d_gene: TRBD2
j_gene: TRBJ2-5
abundance: -
v_gene: TRBV20-1
len: 14
CDR3aa: CSAVSGGDQETQYF
CDR3nt: TGCAGTGCTGTGAGCGGGGGGGACCAAGAGACCCAGTACTTC

d_gene: -
j_gene: TRBJ1-2
abundance: few
v_gene: TRBV28
len: 13
CDR3aa: CASSFGGPYGYTF
CDR3nt: TGTGCCAGCAGTTTTGGGGGGCCCTATGGCTACACCTTC

d_gene: TRBD1
j_gene: TRBJ2-1
abundance: -
v_gene: TRBV2
len: 15
CDR3aa: CASSTTGRSYNEQFF
CDR3nt: TGTGCCAGCAGTACGACAGGGCGCTCCTACAATGAGCAGTTCTTC

d_gene: -
j_gene: TRBJ1-2
abundance: few
v_gene: TRBV2
len: 12
CDR3aa: CASTGANYGYTF
CDR3nt: TGTGCCAGCACCGGAGCTAACTATGGCTACACCTTC

d_gene: -
j_gene: TRBJ1-2
abundance: few
v_gene: TRBV5-1
len: 14
CDR3aa: CASSTSTANYGYTF
CDR3nt: TGCGCCAGCAGCACGTCCACCGCTAACTATGGCTACACCTTC

d_gene: TRBD1
j_gene: TRBJ1-2
abundance: -
v_gene: TRBV5-1
len: 16
CDR3aa: CASSLQGGLRHYGYTF
CDR3nt: TGCGCCAGCAGCTTGCAGGGGGGACTACGTCACTATGGCTACACCTTC

d_gene: -
j_gene: TRBJ2-2
abundance: few
v_gene: TRBV15
len: 16
CDR3aa: CATSRATGTNTGELFF
CDR3nt: TGTGCCACCAGCAGAGCCACAGGAACGAACACCGGGGAGCTGTTTTTT

d_gene: -
j_gene: TRBJ1-2
abundance: -
v_gene: TRBV18
len: 13
CDR3aa: CASSPSLNYGYTF
CDR3nt: TGTGCCAGCTCACCTTCTCTTAACTATGGCTACACCTTC

d_gene: -
j_gene: TRBJ2-1
abundance: -
v_gene: TRBV29-1
len: 15
CDR3aa: CSATEPGPYYNEQFF
CDR3nt: TGCAGCGCCACCGAGCCGGGACCCTACTACAATGAGCAGTTCTTC

d_gene: -
j_gene: TRBJ2-1
abundance: few
v_gene: TRBV2
len: 16
CDR3aa: CASSEFRGSTRATQFF
CDR3nt: TGTGCCAGCAGTGAATTTCGGGGTTCGACCCGGGCCACCCAGTTCTTC